This passage covers 22 T cell receptor beta chains from one sample sequenced in a study of Ad26.COV2.S vaccination and SARS-CoV-2 variants (dated by TCRdb to about 2021). Reading the label with the study, this specimen's treatment or condition is: about 20 received Ad26.COV2.S at low or high dose, single or two shots; roughly 5 received placebo; per-sample allocation not given. Repertoires of vaccine and placebo recipients were sequenced from samples collected on day 63 after the first injection. Library prep was done by the immunoSEQ multiplex PCR assay. TCRdb took over this immuneACCESS table, retaining in-frame rearrangements with V and J assigned. Such tables are incomplete; in checked studies, under half of the missing clones stem from an unresolved V gene, and the remainder is unexplained. A total of 300,000 to 350,000 clones appear in this sample, 75% to 90% of them only once. About 4.6% of the sample belongs to the ten largest clones.

The sample consisted of peripheral blood, taken in a trial of Ad26.COV2.S vaccine versus placebo. The receptors here all came from a person aged 18-65 years who received the Ad26.COV2.S COVID-19 vaccine or a placebo.

The CDR3 sequence: CASSPTDWTGANVLTF. The CDR3 DNA reads as TGTGCCAGCAGCCCCACCGACTGGACTGGGGCCAACGTCCTGACTTTC. The V and J genes are TRBV5-4 and TRBJ2-6; unclear D gene. The CDR3 has 16 amino acids. The germline V and J ends were trimmed by 4 bases and 2 bases, with 13 bases remaining between them. The germline V gene has CDR1 SGHNT and CDR2 YYREEE (reference sequence).

V gene TRBV10-1 combines with J gene TRBJ2-1; D uncertain. CDR1 is WNHNN and CDR2 is SYGVQD in the germline V gene (reference sequence). The CDR3 spans 14 residues. V lost 5 bases to trimming and J lost 7 bases, with 15 bases between them. The CDR3 sequence: CASSQDGPVNEQFF. The DNA of the CDR3 is TGCGCCAGCAGTCAAGACGGACCCGTTAATGAGCAGTTCTTC.

Only a few counts were recorded for this clone. This chain connects TRBV28 to TRBJ1-1; TRBD1 matches at 9 bases. Unmatched junction bases numbered 3, after V lost 6 bases and J lost 4 bases. This CDR3 spans 13 amino acids. The germline CDR1 and CDR2 sequences are MDHEN and SYDVKM. As DNA, the CDR3 is TGTGCCAGCAGCCGGGACAGGGCCACTGAAGCTTTCTTT. Translated: CASSRDRATEAFF.

The rearrangement links TRBV7-2 to TRBJ2-3; 14 bases are a match to TRBD2. After removal of 5 bases from V and 6 bases from J, the junction contained 7 bases not matched to a gene. The CDR3 contains 16 residues. From germline, CDR1 is SGHTA and CDR2 FQGNSA. The CDR3 region is CASSRRLAGGMDTQYF. Written as DNA, the CDR3 is TGTGCCAGCAGCCGCCGACTAGCGGGAGGGATGGATACGCAGTATTTT.

This clone has only a few counts. The chain recombines TRBV7-9 with TRBJ1-2, with D unclear. Per germline, CDR1 SEHNR and CDR2 FQNEAQ (reference sequence). This CDR3 contains 14 residues. V lost 5 bases and J lost 5, with 15 bases in between. CDR3 amino acids: CASSPDTYAYGYTF. The CDR3 region has the DNA TGTGCCAGCAGCCCTGACACGTACGCTTATGGCTACACCTTC.

The chain joins TRBV7-2 to TRBJ1-2, with a tentative D call TRBD1 (6 bases). V was cut by 4 bases and J by 6 bases, with 18 bases left in between. The CDR3 length is 15 residues. Per germline, CDR1 SGHTA and CDR2 FQGNSA. CDR3 sequence reads: CASSSQRGRSHGYTF. The CDR3 DNA reads TGTGCCAGCAGCTCTCAACGGGGGCGGTCTCATGGCTACACCTTC. The full variable domain, with the rest looked up from reference TRBV7-2 and TRBJ1-2, is GAGVSQSPSNKVTEKGKDVELRCDPISGHTALYWYRQSLGQGLEFLIYFQGNSAPDKSGLPSDRFSAERTGGSVSTLTIQRTQQEDSAVYLCASSSQRGRSHGYTFGSGTRLTVV.

The J gene is TRBJ2-1, the V gene TRBV29-1; 9 bases map to TRBD1. V was pared by 6 bases and J by 6 bases, with 6 bases of the junction left unmatched. Germline CDR1 SQVTM, CDR2 ANQGSEA. This CDR3 has 13 amino acids. In DNA, the CDR3 is TGCAGCGTGAGGACAGGGGCAACCAATGAGCAGTTCTTC. The encoded protein is CSVRTGATNEQFF.

V and J are TRBV5-1 and TRBJ1-4; 9 nucleotides match TRBD1. The CDR3 has 15 amino acids. V lost 4 bases and J lost 7; bases outside the gene matches: 8. The V gene's germline CDR1 is SGHRS and CDR2 YFSETQ. CDR3: CASSVGTGLFEKLFF. For the CDR3, the DNA is TGCGCCAGCAGCGTCGGGACAGGGCTTTTTGAAAAACTGTTTTTT. The full variable domain, its missing parts supplied by reference TRBV5-1 and TRBJ1-4, is KAGVTQTPRYLIKTRGQQVTLSCSPISGHRSVSWYQQTPGQGLQFLFEYFSETQRNKGNFPGRFSGRQFSNSRSEMNVSTLELGDSALYLCASSVGTGLFEKLFFGSGTQLSVL.

The chain combines TRBV5-1 with TRBJ1-1, with D tentatively TRBD1 (5 bases). CDR3 length: 14 amino acids. Germline CDR1 reads SGHRS; CDR2 reads YFSETQ. V was pared by 0 bases and J by 4 bases, with 10 bases between. CDR3 DNA sequence: TGCGCCAGCAGCTTGGGGGGCCGGGGCACTGAAGCTTTCTTT. Translated, it gives CASSLGGRGTEAFF.

The chain joins TRBV10-2 to TRBJ2-1; 9 nucleotides match TRBD2. CDR1 is WSHSY, CDR2 SAAADI, per germline. The junction had 8 bases not matched to a gene; V was cut back by 2 bases and J by 6 bases. The CDR3 spans 16 residues. CDR3: CASSEVPASGINEQFF. The CDR3 DNA is TGCGCCAGCAGTGAGGTCCCGGCTAGCGGGATCAATGAGCAGTTCTTC.

The genes are TRBV20-1 and TRBJ1-2; a possible D gene is TRBD1 (6 bases). The V end was cut by 3 bases, the J end by 1 base, with 12 bases between. The germline gives CDR1 DFQATT, CDR2 SNEGSKA (reference sequence). The CDR3 consists of 14 residues. The CDR3 here is CSASEGEGNYGYTF. Written as DNA, the CDR3 is TGCAGTGCTAGTGAGGGGGAGGGTAACTATGGCTACACCTTC.

The J gene is TRBJ2-1, the V gene TRBV9; no definite D call. The CDR3 is 14 amino acids. The V gene's germline CDR1 is SGDLS and CDR2 YYNGEE. The V end lost 7 bases, the J end lost 7 bases, and 18 bases lay between the germline ends. DNA for the CDR3: TGTGCCAGCGCATTATTAGCTATGGGAAATGAGCAGTTCTTC. It translates to CASALLAMGNEQFF. Supplemented by reference TRBV9 and TRBJ2-1, the full variable domain reads DSGVTQTPKHLITATGQRVTLRCSPRSGDLSVYWYQQSLDQGLQFLIQYYNGEERAKGNILERFSAQQFPDLHSELNLSSLELGDSALYFCASALLAMGNEQFFGPGTRLTVL.

This chain joins TRBV28 and TRBJ2-3; the D call may be TRBD1 or TRBD2 (6 bases each). Trimming cost V 10 bases and J 1 base, with 15 bases left between them. The V gene's germline CDR1 is MDHEN and CDR2 SYDVKM. CDR3 length equals 14 residues. The CDR3 loop is CATAGGRGTDTQYF. The CDR3 DNA is TGTGCCACCGCCGGGGGCCGAGGCACAGATACGCAGTATTTT.

The V gene is TRBV5-1, the J gene TRBJ2-1; no firm D call. V shed 2 bases and J shed 3 bases, with 6 bases lying between them. Germline V gene sequence: CDR1 SGHRS, CDR2 YFSETQ. This CDR3 has 13 amino acids. The chain's CDR3 is CASSFPDYNEQFF. The CDR3 region has the DNA TGCGCCAGCAGCTTTCCGGACTACAATGAGCAGTTCTTC. Complete variable domain (other parts from reference TRBV5-1 and TRBJ2-1): KAGVTQTPRYLIKTRGQQVTLSCSPISGHRSVSWYQQTPGQGLQFLFEYFSETQRNKGNFPGRFSGRQFSNSRSEMNVSTLELGDSALYLCASSFPDYNEQFFGPGTRLTVL.

The rearrangement links TRBV5-1 to TRBJ2-7; a possible D gene is TRBD1 (6 bases). Germline CDR1 and CDR2: SGHRS and YFSETQ. This CDR3 is built from 14 residues. Trimming stripped 1 base from V and 5 bases from J, with 13 bases between. CDR3 in DNA: TGCGCCAGCAGCTTGTCCACAGGGACCCACGAGCAGTACTTC. It encodes CASSLSTGTHEQYF.

The chain links TRBV28 to TRBJ1-1; 8 bases align to TRBD1. CDR1 and CDR2 from the germline V gene are MDHEN and SYDVKM. The V gene end was trimmed by 7 bases and the J gene end by 3 bases; junction bases not matched to a gene: 7. This CDR3 contains 14 residues. CDR3 in DNA: TGTGCCAGCACCCCAGGGGGCGAGGACACTGAAGCTTTCTTT. It is translated as CASTPGGEDTEAFF. The variable domain in full, with the rest retrieved from reference TRBV28 and TRBJ1-1, is DVKVTQSSRYLVKRTGEKVFLECVQDMDHENMFWYRQDPGLGLRLIYFSYDVKMKEKGDIPEGYSVSREKKERFSLILESASTNQTSMYLCASTPGGEDTEAFFGQGTRLTVV.

The V call is TRBV2, the J call TRBJ1-6; weak D call: TRBD1 (6 bases). CDR1 is SNHLY and CDR2 is FYNNEI in the germline V gene. CDR3 length: 15 amino acids. V was clipped by 5 bases and J by 10 bases, with 18 bases between them. In nucleotides, the CDR3 is TGTGCCAGCAGTCCACAGGGTCTTCTTCACTCACCCCTCCACTTT. Translating it yields CASSPQGLLHSPLHF.

The rearrangement uses TRBV4-3 and TRBJ1-1; 7 nucleotides line up with TRBD1. The ends lost 1 base at V and 11 bases at J; junction bases unmatched: 13. CDR1 and CDR2 (germline): LGHNA, YSLEER. There are 15 residues in the CDR3. The CDR3 is CASSQGLTGTLEAFF. DNA for the CDR3: TGCGCCAGCAGCCAAGGACTGACAGGGACTCTTGAGGCTTTCTTT.

V usage is TRBV7-9 and J usage is TRBJ2-4; TRBD2 matches at 10 bases. CDR1 is SEHNR and CDR2 is FQNEAQ in the germline V gene (reference sequence). The CDR3 extends over 19 amino acids. Trimming at V came to 3 bases and at J to 0 bases, leaving 11 bases not matched to a gene. The CDR3: CASSLGPGLASLAKNIQYF. CDR3 bases: TGTGCCAGCAGCTTGGGACCGGGACTAGCGTCTCTAGCCAAAAACATTCAGTACTTC. The variable domain in full, with the rest retrieved from reference TRBV7-9 and TRBJ2-4, is DTGVSQNPRHKITKRGQNVTFRCDPISEHNRLYWYRQTLGQGPEFLTYFQNEAQLEKSRLLSDRFSAERPKGSFSTLEIQRTEQGDSAMYLCASSLGPGLASLAKNIQYFGAGTRLSVL.

The rearrangement joins TRBV5-6 to TRBJ2-2, with 10 nucleotides matching TRBD2. V lost 0 bases to trimming and J lost 1 base; unmatched junction nucleotides: 0. Germline CDR1 and CDR2: SGHDT and YYEEEE. The CDR3 has 16 residues. CDR3 amino acids: CASSLGLAGNTGELFF. The CDR3 DNA sequence: TGTGCCAGCAGCTTGGGACTAGCGGGGAACACCGGGGAGCTGTTTTTT.

The chain links TRBV11-2 to TRBJ2-2; D might be TRBD1 or TRBD2, each matching 5 bases. This CDR3 region has 15 residues. Germline values: CDR1 SGHAT, CDR2 FQNNGV. Trimming took 5 bases from V and 0 from J, leaving 10 bases between them. CDR3 in DNA: TGTGCCAGCAGCCGGGACCCCGCGAACACCGGGGAGCTGTTTTTT. Translating it yields CASSRDPANTGELFF.

The chain has TRBV6-2 or TRBV6-3 and TRBJ2-7; 7 bases align to TRBD1. The CDR3 spans 14 residues. J gave up 6 bases and V 4 bases, and 9 bases lay outside the gene matches. Germline values: CDR1 MNHEY, CDR2 SVGEGT. The CDR3 loop is CASSWDSVLGEQYF. For the CDR3, the DNA is TGTGCCAGCAGTTGGGACAGTGTTTTGGGCGAGCAGTACTTC.